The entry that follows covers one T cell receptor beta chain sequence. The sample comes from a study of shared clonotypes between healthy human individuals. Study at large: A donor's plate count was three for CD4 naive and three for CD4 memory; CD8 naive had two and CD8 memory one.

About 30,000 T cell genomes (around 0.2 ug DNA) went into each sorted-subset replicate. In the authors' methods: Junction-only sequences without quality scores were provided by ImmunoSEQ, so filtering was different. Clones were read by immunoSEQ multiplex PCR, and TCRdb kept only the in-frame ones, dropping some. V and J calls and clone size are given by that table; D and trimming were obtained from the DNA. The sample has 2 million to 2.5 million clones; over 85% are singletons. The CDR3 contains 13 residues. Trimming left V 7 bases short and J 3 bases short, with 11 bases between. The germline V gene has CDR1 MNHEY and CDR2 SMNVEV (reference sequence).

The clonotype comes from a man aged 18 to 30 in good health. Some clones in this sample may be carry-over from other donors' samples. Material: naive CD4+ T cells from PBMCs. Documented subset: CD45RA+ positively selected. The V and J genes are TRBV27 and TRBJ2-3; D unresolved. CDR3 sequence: CASNSPGTDTQYF. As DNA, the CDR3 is TGTGCCAGCAACTCCCCCGGGACAGATACGCAGTATTTT.